This T cell receptor (beta chain) derives from a study of T cells after yellow fever vaccination. Study-level background: For low cell numbers, libraries were made with SMART-Seq v4 Ultra Low Input. Study-wide results and limits: FACS-sorted repertoires might harbor abundant contaminating clonotypes from the bulk population.

Ten or more counts support this clonotype. No antigen is known for it. 5'RACE template switching added a universal primer site and UMIs to TCR cDNA. MiXCR, applied by TCRdb to the 5' RACE reads, yields one record per CDR3 protein. Of roughly 330,000 distinct CDR3 sequences in the sample, around 6.8% were seen once. CDR1 is MGHRA, CDR2 YSYEKL, per germline. The CDR3 covers 15 residues. J gave up 7 bases and V 5 bases, and 8 bases lay outside the gene matches. This clonotype originated in a man between 18 and 29 years old who received the YFV17D yellow fever vaccine. This chain links TRBV4-1 with TRBJ2-1; 10 bases agree with TRBD1. The source material was PBMCs, sampled 45 days after the first yellow fever vaccination. The DNA for the CDR3 is TGCGCCAGCAGCTATCCGGGACAGGGGAAGAATGAGCAGTTCTTC. Its protein is CASSYPGQGKNEQFF.